These T cell receptor beta chains were read from a single sample in a study of blood T cell repertoires in COVID-19. The table came from immunoSEQ multiplex PCR; TCRdb's copy has only in-frame clones and leaves some out. The data contain about 360,000 clones, 87% of them singletons. Sequencing was carried out using PBMCs or T cells enriched from blood (not recorded which). The receptors originated from a man aged 35 to 55 in a cohort exposed to, infected with or recovered from COVID-19 (not recorded which). The CDR3 runs from the conserved cysteine through the conserved F or W. Each record gives: CDR3 length, clone size, D gene, V gene, J gene, CDR3 DNA, CDR3 protein. The D gene is left open where the match is weak. Part of the rows lack a size; the others show once, few, many or a class for expanded clones.

>15|once|TRBD2|TRBV2|TRBJ2-2
TGTGCCAGCAGTGCCGGCGGGAGCGTTTCCGGGGAGCTGTTTTTT
CASSAGGSVSGELFF
>14|-|TRBD1|TRBV28|TRBJ1-5
TGTGCCAGCAGACAGGGGTTTGGCAATCAGCCCCAGCATTTT
CASRQGFGNQPQHF
>15|-|-|TRBV21-1|TRBJ2-1
TGTGCCAGCAGCAAAGGCTTTTTCGAGTACAATGAGCAGTTCTTC
CASSKGFFEYNEQFF
>16|-|-|TRBV7-9|TRBJ1-6
TGTGCCAGCAGCCCGAGTCTGCAGGGGCCAAATTCACCCCTCCACTTT
CASSPSLQGPNSPLHF
>17|-|TRBD2|TRBV5-4|TRBJ2-1
TGTGCCAGCAGCTTGGGCCACGGGAGGGCCAAAAACAATGAGCAGTTCTTC
CASSLGHGRAKNNEQFF
>14|-|TRBD1|TRBV5-1|TRBJ1-3
TGCGCCAGCAGCCAAGGGACAGCTGGAAACACCATATATTTT
CASSQGTAGNTIYF
>13|once|TRBD2|TRBV7-2|TRBJ2-7
TGTGCCAGCAGCTGGACTAGCGGCTACGAGCAGTACTTC
CASSWTSGYEQYF
>15|once|TRBD2|TRBV18|TRBJ2-1
TGTGCCAGCTCACAGTCTAGCGGGTCCTACAATGAGCAGTTCTTC
CASSQSSGSYNEQFF
>15|once|TRBD2|TRBV5-4|TRBJ2-5
TGTGCCAGCAGTTCGGGACTAGGGGGTCGGGAGACCCAGTACTTC
CASSSGLGGRETQYF
>16|-|-|TRBV28|TRBJ1-5
TGTGCCAGCAGCGAGTGGACAGCAAATAGCAATCAGCCCCAGCATTTT
CASSEWTANSNQPQHF
>17|-|TRBD1|TRBV19|TRBJ1-5
TGTGCCAGTAGTGCAGGCCGAGAAACAGGGGTTGCTCAGCCCCAGCATTTT
CASSAGRETGVAQPQHF
>15|-|TRBD2|TRBV7-3|TRBJ2-1
TGTGCCAGCAGCTTACAAGCGGGAGACATCGATGAGCAGTTCTTC
CASSLQAGDIDEQFF
>14|-|TRBD1|TRBV13|TRBJ1-5
TGTGCCAGCAGCATCACAGGGGAAGATCAGCCCCAGCATTTT
CASSITGEDQPQHF
>13|-|TRBD2|TRBV9|TRBJ2-1
TGTGCCAGCAGCAGCGGGACCCACAATGAGCAGTTCTTC
CASSSGTHNEQFF
>14|-|-|TRBV2|TRBJ2-4
TGTGCCAGCAGTGAACAGGGGCCGGGAAACATTCAGTACTTC
CASSEQGPGNIQYF
>15|-|TRBD1|TRBV27|TRBJ2-7
TGTGCCAGCCGACAGGGCCCTTACCCCCGTTACGAGCAGTACTTC
CASRQGPYPRYEQYF
>12|-|-|TRBV3-1/TRBV3-2|TRBJ2-2
TGTGCCAGCAGCCAAGGGCCCGGGGAGCTGTTTTTT
CASSQGPGELFF
>15|-|-|TRBV5-1|TRBJ2-5
TGCGCCAGCAGCTTGGTAGCAGCGGACCAAGAGACCCAGTACTTC
CASSLVAADQETQYF
>13|-|TRBD1|TRBV3-1/TRBV3-2|TRBJ2-3
TGTGCCAGCAGCCCGACAGGGGGAGATACGCAGTATTTT
CASSPTGGDTQYF
>14|-|-|TRBV2|TRBJ2-3
TGTGCCTCGCGGCTTAGCGCTAGCACAGATACGCAGTATTTT
CASRLSASTDTQYF
>13|-|TRBD1|TRBV28|TRBJ2-7
TGTGCCAGCAGTCGGACAGGTTTCTACGAGCAGTACTTC
CASSRTGFYEQYF
>14|-|TRBD1|TRBV28|TRBJ2-5
TGTGCCAGCAGTCGACAGGGGCCCGGAGAGACCCAGTACTTC
CASSRQGPGETQYF
>16|once|TRBD1|TRBV18|TRBJ2-1
TGTGCCAGCTCGCCCTTGGGGACAGGGAGTTACAATGAGCAGTTCTTC
CASSPLGTGSYNEQFF
>14|-|TRBD1|TRBV7-2|TRBJ2-1
TGTGCCAGCAGCTCGCCGGGACAGGGGGATGAGCAGTTCTTC
CASSSPGQGDEQFF
>13|-|TRBD1|TRBV10-1|TRBJ1-1
TGCGCCAGCAGCAGACAGGGGCAGGCTGAAGCTTTCTTT
CASSRQGQAEAFF
>14|-|-|TRBV28|TRBJ1-1
TGTGCCAGCAGGCAGGAGGTCCGGAACACTGAAGCTTTCTTT
CASRQEVRNTEAFF
>16|-|TRBD2|TRBV30|TRBJ2-1
TGTGCCTGGAGAGCCAGCGGGAGGGCCTTCTACAATGAGCAGTTCTTC
CAWRASGRAFYNEQFF
>15|-|-|TRBV6-2/TRBV6-3|TRBJ1-3
TGTGCCAGCAGTCTGCACACCGCCACTGGAAACACCATATATTTT
CASSLHTATGNTIYF
>15|-|TRBD1|TRBV4-1|TRBJ2-7
TGCGCCAGCAGCCAGGGACAGGGGGCTTTCTACGAGCAGTACTTC
CASSQGQGAFYEQYF
>17|-|TRBD1|TRBV3-1/TRBV3-2|TRBJ2-7
TGTGCCAGCAGCCAGCCCCCTGACAGGGGATTTTCCTACGAGCAGTACTTC
CASSQPPDRGFSYEQYF
>13|-|TRBD1|TRBV4-1|TRBJ1-5
TGCGCCAGCAGTGACAGGGTTCTTCAGCCCCAGCATTTT
CASSDRVLQPQHF
>17|-|TRBD2|TRBV29-1|TRBJ2-5
TGCAGCGTTGCGGGGACTAGCAGGGACCGAGCTGATGAGACCCAGTACTTC
CSVAGTSRDRADETQYF
>14|-|-|TRBV3-1/TRBV3-2|TRBJ2-3
TGTGCCAGCAGCCAGAGGGGGAGAACAGATACGCAGTATTTT
CASSQRGRTDTQYF
>15|-|-|TRBV5-1|TRBJ1-3
TGCGCCAGCAGCTCCGGGACACTCTCTGGAAACACCATATATTTT
CASSSGTLSGNTIYF
>14|-|TRBD1|TRBV28|TRBJ1-2
TGTGCCAGCAGCAACAGGGGATTTTACTATGGCTACACCTTC
CASSNRGFYYGYTF
>12|-|-|TRBV5-6|TRBJ2-2
TGTGCCAGCAGCACAATCACCGGGGAGCTGTTTTTT
CASSTITGELFF
>15|-|TRBD1|TRBV6-6|TRBJ1-1
TGTGCCAGCACCCTCAGACAGGGCTTGAGTACTGAAGCTTTCTTT
CASTLRQGLSTEAFF
>13|-|-|TRBV12-5|TRBJ1-1
TGTGCTAGTGGTTTGGACATGACAATTAGGGCTTTCTTT
CASGLDMTIRAFF
>17|-|TRBD2|TRBV3-1/TRBV3-2|TRBJ2-7
TGTGCCAGCAGCCAAGATTACGCTAGCGGGAACTCCTACGAGCAGTACTTC
CASSQDYASGNSYEQYF
>14|-|-|TRBV7-9|TRBJ1-2
TGTGCCAGCAGCTTTGGACAGAGTTACTATGGCTACACCTTC
CASSFGQSYYGYTF
>18|once|TRBD1|TRBV7-6|TRBJ1-1
TGTGCCAGCAGCTTAGCGGGTGGGACAGGGAACATGAACACTGAAGCTTTCTTT
CASSLAGGTGNMNTEAFF
>15|-|-|TRBV14|TRBJ2-2
TGTGCCAGCAGCCGGGCGATGGGGGGCACCGGGGAGCTGTTTTTT
CASSRAMGGTGELFF
>15|-|-|TRBV7-9|TRBJ1-6
TGTGCCAGCAGTCCACCAGGATTACCCAATTCACCCCTCCACTTT
CASSPPGLPNSPLHF
>15|-|TRBD2|TRBV28|TRBJ2-5
TGTGCCAGCAGTAATAGCGGGCTGGGGCAAGAGACCCAGTACTTC
CASSNSGLGQETQYF
>11|-|-|TRBV3-1/TRBV3-2|TRBJ2-1
TGTGCCAGCAGCCAAGTGGGCAAGCAGTTCTTC
CASSQVGKQFF
>15|-|TRBD2|TRBV6-5|TRBJ2-5
TGTGCCAGCAGTTATGGCGGGAGGGTGGTGGAGACCCAGTACTTC
CASSYGGRVVETQYF
>15|-|TRBD2|TRBV5-4|TRBJ2-7
TGTGCCAGCAGCGCCGGACTAGCGGGAGTGTACGAGCAGTACTTC
CASSAGLAGVYEQYF
>13|-|-|TRBV27|TRBJ1-2
TGTGCCAGCAGTCGTCAGCGGGAGGGTGGCTACACCTTC
CASSRQREGGYTF
>15|-|TRBD2|TRBV10-3|TRBJ2-3
TGTGCCTACTCTATCGGGACTACTAGCACAGATACGCAGTATTTT
CAYSIGTTSTDTQYF
>13|-|-|TRBV19|TRBJ1-6
TGTGCCAGTAGTATGGACAGAGCCGGAGCCCTCCACTTT
CASSMDRAGALHF
>15|-|TRBD2|TRBV10-1|TRBJ2-1
TGCGCCAGCAGTTTAGCGGGAGGGCCCTACAATGAGCAGTTCTTC
CASSLAGGPYNEQFF
>12|-|-|TRBV7-9|TRBJ1-2
TGTGCCAGCAGCTCAGTTAACTATGGCTACACCTTC
CASSSVNYGYTF
>14|-|TRBD2|TRBV19|TRBJ2-1
TGTGCCAGTAGTACAGGGACTAGTTACAATGAGCAGTTCTTC
CASSTGTSYNEQFF
>16|many|TRBD2|TRBV24-1|TRBJ2-1
TGTGCCACCAGTGACACCGGGACTAGCCGTTTGAATGAGCAGTTCTTC
CATSDTGTSRLNEQFF
>17|once|TRBD2|TRBV7-2|TRBJ2-3
TGTGCCAGCAGCTTATCGACACTAGCGGGAGCGGGAGATACGCAGTATTTT
CASSLSTLAGAGDTQYF
>12|once|-|TRBV11-2|TRBJ2-1
TGTGCCAGCAGCTTTGGAGGTGCTAATCTGTTCTTC
CASSFGGANLFF
>13|-|TRBD1|TRBV30|TRBJ2-7
TGTGCCTCGTCTGCACAGGGGGGATACGAGCAGTACTTC
CASSAQGGYEQYF
>15|-|-|TRBV25-1|TRBJ1-3
TGTGCCAGCAGTGAAGGCCGATGGAGGGGAAACACCATATATTTT
CASSEGRWRGNTIYF
>16|-|TRBD1|TRBV27|TRBJ1-6
TGTGCCAGCAGTTCCCAACAGGGGTCCTATAATTCACCCCTCCACTTT
CASSSQQGSYNSPLHF
>16|few|TRBD1|TRBV7-3|TRBJ2-1
TGTGCCAGCAGCCAGGGACAGGGGGCAGGGAGGGATGAGCAGTTCTTC
CASSQGQGAGRDEQFF